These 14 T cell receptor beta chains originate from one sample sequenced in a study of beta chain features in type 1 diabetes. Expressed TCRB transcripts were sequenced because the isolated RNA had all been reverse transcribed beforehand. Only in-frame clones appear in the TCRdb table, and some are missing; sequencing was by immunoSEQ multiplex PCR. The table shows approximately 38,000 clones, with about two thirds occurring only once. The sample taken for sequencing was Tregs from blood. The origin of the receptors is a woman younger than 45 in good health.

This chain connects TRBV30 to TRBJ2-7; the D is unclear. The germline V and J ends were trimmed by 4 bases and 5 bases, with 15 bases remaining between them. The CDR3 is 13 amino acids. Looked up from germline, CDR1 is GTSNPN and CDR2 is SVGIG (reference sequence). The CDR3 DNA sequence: TGTGCCTGGAAGATCACCTTGGCAGACGAGCAGTACTTC. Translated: CAWKITLADEQYF. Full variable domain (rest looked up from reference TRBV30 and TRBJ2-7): SQTIHQWPATLVQPVGSPLSLECTVEGTSNPNLYWYRQAAGRGLQLLFYSVGIGQISSEVPQNLSASRPQDRQFILSSKKLLLSDSGFYLCAWKITLADEQYFGPGTRLTVT.

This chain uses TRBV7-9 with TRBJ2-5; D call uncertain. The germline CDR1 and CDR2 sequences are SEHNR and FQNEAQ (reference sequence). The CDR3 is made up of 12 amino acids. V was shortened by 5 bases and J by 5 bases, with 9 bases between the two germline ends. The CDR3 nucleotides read TGTGCCAGCAGCCAGGTCCTGGAGACCCAGTACTTC. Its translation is CASSQVLETQYF.

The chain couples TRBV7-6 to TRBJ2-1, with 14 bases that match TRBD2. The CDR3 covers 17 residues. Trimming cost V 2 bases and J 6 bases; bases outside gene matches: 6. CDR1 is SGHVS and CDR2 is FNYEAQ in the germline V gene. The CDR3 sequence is CASSLRSTSGRGNEQFF. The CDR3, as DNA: TGTGCCAGCAGCTTAAGATCGACTAGCGGGAGGGGCAATGAGCAGTTCTTC.

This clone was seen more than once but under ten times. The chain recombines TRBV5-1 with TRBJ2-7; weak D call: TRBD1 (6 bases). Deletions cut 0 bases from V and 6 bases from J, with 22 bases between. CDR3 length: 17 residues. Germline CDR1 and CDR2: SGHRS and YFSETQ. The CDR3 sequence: CASSLGISTGYLREQYF. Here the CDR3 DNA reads TGCGCCAGCAGCTTGGGGATCTCGACAGGATACCTACGCGAGCAGTACTTC.

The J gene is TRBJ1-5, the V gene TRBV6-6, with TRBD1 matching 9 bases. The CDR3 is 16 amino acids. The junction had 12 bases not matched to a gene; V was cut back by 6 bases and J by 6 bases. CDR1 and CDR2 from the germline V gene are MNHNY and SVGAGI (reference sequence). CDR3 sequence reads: CASRPRTGERGQPQHF. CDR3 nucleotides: TGTGCCAGCAGACCCCGGACAGGGGAGAGGGGTCAGCCCCAGCATTTT.

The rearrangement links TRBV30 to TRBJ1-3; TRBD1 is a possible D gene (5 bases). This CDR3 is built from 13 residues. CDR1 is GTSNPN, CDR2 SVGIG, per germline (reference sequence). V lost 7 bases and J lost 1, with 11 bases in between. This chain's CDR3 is CALTRGSGNTIYF. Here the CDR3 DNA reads TGTGCCTTAACAAGGGGATCTGGAAACACCATATATTTT.

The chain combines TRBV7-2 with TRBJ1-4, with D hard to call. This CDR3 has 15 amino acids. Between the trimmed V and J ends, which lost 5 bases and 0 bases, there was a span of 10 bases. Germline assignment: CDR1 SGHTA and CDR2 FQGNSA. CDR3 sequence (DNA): TGTGCCAGCAGCCCATCACAAGCAACTAATGAAAAACTGTTTTTT. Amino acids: CASSPSQATNEKLFF.

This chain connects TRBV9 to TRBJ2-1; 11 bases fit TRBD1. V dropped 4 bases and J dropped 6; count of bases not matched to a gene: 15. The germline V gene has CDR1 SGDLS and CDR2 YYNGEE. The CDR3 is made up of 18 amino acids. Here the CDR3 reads CASSPTPGTGGKFNEQFF. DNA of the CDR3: TGTGCCAGCAGCCCGACCCCCGGGACAGGGGGTAAGTTCAATGAGCAGTTCTTC.

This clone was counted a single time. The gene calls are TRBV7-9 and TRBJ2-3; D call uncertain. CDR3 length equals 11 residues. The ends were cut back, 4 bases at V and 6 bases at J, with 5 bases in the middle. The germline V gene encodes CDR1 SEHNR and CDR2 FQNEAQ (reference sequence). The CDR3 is CASSYSDTQYF. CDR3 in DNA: TGTGCCAGCAGCTATTCTGATACGCAGTATTTT.

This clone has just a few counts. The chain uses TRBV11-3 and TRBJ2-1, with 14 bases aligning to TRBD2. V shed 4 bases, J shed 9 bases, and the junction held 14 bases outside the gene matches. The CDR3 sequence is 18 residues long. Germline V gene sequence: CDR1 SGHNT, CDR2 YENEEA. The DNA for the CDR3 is TGTGCCAGCAGCTACGAACTACAACCGGGACTAGCGGGAGTTGAGCAGTTCTTC. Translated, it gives CASSYELQPGLAGVEQFF.

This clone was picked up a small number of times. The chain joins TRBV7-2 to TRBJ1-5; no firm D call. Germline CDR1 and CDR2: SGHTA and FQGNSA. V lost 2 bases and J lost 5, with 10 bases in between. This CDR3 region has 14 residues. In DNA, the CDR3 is TGTGCCAGCAGCTTACGGTTCGGGGATCAGCCCCAGCATTTT. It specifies CASSLRFGDQPQHF.

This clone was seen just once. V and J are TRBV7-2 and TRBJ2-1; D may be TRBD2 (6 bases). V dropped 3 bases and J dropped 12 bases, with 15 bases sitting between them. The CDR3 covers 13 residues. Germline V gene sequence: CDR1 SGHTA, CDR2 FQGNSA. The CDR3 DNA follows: TGTGCCAGCAGCTTCAGGTTGCGGGGACGGCAGTTCTTC. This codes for CASSFRLRGRQFF.

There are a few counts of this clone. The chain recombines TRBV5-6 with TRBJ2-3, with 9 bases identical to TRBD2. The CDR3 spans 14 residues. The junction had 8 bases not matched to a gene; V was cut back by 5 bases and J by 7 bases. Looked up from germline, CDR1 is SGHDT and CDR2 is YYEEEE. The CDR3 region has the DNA TGTGCCAGCAGGGAGCTAGCGGGATTTAATACGCAGTATTTT. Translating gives CASRELAGFNTQYF.

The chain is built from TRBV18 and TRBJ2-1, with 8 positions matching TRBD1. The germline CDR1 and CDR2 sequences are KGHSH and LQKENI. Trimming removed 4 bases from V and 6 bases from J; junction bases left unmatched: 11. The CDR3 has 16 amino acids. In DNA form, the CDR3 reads TGTGCCAGCTCACTACGACAGGGGTTCCAGAGCAATGAGCAGTTCTTC. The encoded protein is CASSLRQGFQSNEQFF.